The subject of this entry is one T cell receptor beta chain. In the source study's methods: Using reference gene primer amplification, nucleated cell counts were estimated. Data came from immunoSEQ multiplex PCR; TCRdb stores just in-frame clones and leaves some out. D and trimming come from the DNA, and the V and J calls and clone size come from that table. The table records roughly 60,000 clones, about 88% of them present only once. The CDR3 runs to 13 residues. V lost 7 bases to trimming and J lost 8 bases; unmatched junction nucleotides: 5. CDR1 and CDR2 from the germline V gene are WSHSY and SAAADI. The data belong to a study of blood T cell repertoires in COVID-19. Across the study: Whether acute or convalescent, the COVID-19 samples came from the United States, Italy and Spain.

The J gene is TRBJ1-4, the V gene TRBV10-2; 9 nucleotides line up with TRBD1. The source material was peripheral blood. The clonotype was recovered from a man in his 60s with active COVID-19. CDR3 coding DNA: TGCGCCAGCACCCGGGACAGGGTCGAAAAACTGTTTTTT. Translation gives CASTRDRVEKLFF.